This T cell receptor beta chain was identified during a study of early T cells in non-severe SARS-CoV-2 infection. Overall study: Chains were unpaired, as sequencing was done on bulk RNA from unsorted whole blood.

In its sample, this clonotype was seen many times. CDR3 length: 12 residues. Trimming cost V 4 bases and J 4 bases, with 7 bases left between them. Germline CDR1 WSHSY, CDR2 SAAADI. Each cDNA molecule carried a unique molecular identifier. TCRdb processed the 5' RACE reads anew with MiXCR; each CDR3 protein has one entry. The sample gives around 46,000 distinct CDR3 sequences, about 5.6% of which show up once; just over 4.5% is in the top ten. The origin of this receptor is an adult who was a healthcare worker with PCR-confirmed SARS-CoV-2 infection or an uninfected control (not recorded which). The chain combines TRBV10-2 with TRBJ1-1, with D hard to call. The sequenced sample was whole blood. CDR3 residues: CASSVRGTEAFF. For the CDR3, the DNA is TGCGCCAGCAGTGTACGTGGCACTGAAGCTTTCTTT.